This TCR beta chain stems from a study of T cells in Graves' hyperthyroidism and ophthalmopathy. The sample holds many counts of this clonotype. The source material, RNA transcripts, was used to amplify TCR beta CDR3 regions. The study used the HTBI primer set for a first-round RT-PCR of the TCR CDR3. Using its own MiXCR run on the multiplex PCR reads, TCRdb lists one record per CDR3 protein. The repertoire holds about 610,000 distinct CDR3 sequences, with about 45% as singletons. Trimming left V 3 bases short and J 8 bases short, with 2 bases between. CDR1 and CDR2 (germline): SEHNR, FQNEAQ (reference sequence). The CDR3 loop spans 11 amino acids.

The sample was peripheral blood or thyroid tissue (not recorded which). The gene calls are TRBV7-9 and TRBJ1-6; no firm D call. This TCR derives from a young woman with Graves' hyperthyroidism. The CDR3 sequence is CASSFDSPLHF. The CDR3 nucleotides read TGTGCCAGCAGCTTCGATTCACCCCTCCACTTT.